This TCR beta chain was sequenced in a study of tissue T cells after allogeneic stem cell transplantation. J was trimmed by 6 bases and V by 5 bases; bases with no gene match: 4. Germline CDR1 is KGHPV and CDR2 is FQNQEV (reference sequence). The CDR3 sequence is 15 residues long. General observations from the study: Within patients, tissue anatomy strongly shaped TCR repertoire composition. Blood and spleen captured only part of the tissue TCR repertoire. Some tissue clones might be persisting host cells; their alloreactivity or antigen specificity was not determined.

A word on this clone: Its specificity is not known. Here the gene names and germline are mouse. The read ends 1 residue early relative to the CDR3; the germline J gene fills the gap.

Time point reported: mouse harvest day 14 after allogeneic transplant. Mouse grafts combined 10^7 T-cell-depleted bone marrow cells with 10^6 splenic CD5+ T cells. This mouse GVHD model was MHC-mismatched B6 to BALB/c, profiled day 7 or 14. The data were produced by immunoSEQ multiplex PCR, yet TCRdb's version contains in-frame clones alone and is incomplete. The sample consists of thousands of clones, around 29% of them appearing once. The sequence derives from a female BALB/c mouse given C57BL/6 T cells with graft-versus-host disease after an allogeneic hematopoietic cell transplant. The rearrangement joins TRBV26 to TRBJ1-4, with TRBD1 matching over 12 bases. The sequenced sample was skin. Incomplete CDR3 DNA: TGTGCCAGCAGTAGCGGGACAGGGGGCCACGAAAGATTATTT. Amino acid sequence: CASSSGTGGHERLF. The whole CDR3 sequence reads CASSSGTGGHERLFF.